A selection of T cell receptor beta chains follows, all from one sample in a study of identical twins. TCRdb re-derived calls from the 5' RACE reads in MiXCR, one entry per CDR3 protein. This table has 200,000 to 250,000 distinct CDR3 sequences, over 9.5% appearing once. The data were also submitted as part of a second study, on yellow fever vaccine responses in identical twins.

Sequencing input: memory (CD45RO+) T cells sorted from blood. Receptors originate from a woman between 18 and 29 years old in good health. The CDR3 runs from the conserved cysteine through the conserved F or W.

TRBJ2-2	TRBV4-3	CASSQSDLQGARSGELFF
TRBJ1-2	TRBV7-9	CASSLDGNFPSGYTF
TRBJ2-5	TRBV29-1	CSIGGGGRLEAGEETQYF
TRBJ1-6	TRBV11-2	CASSTQNSPLHF
TRBJ2-7	TRBV28	CASSLLAGTASYEQYF
TRBJ2-7	TRBV24-1	CATSDPATSFGEQYF
TRBJ2-7	TRBV10-3	CAISESFGRSYEQYF
TRBJ2-1	TRBV15	CATSSRGGDYNEQFF
TRBJ2-1	TRBV29-1	CSASRQSYNEQFF
TRBJ1-1	TRBV6-5	CASSTRQNTEAFF
TRBJ2-5	TRBV29-1	CSVVAGQETQYF
TRBJ2-7	TRBV5-6	CASSLGTVTYEQYF
TRBJ1-5	TRBV12-3/TRBV12-4	CASSLTGPSRQPQHF
TRBJ2-6	TRBV24-1	CATSPYAGANVLTF
TRBJ2-4	TRBV5-6	CASSADGLAKNIQYF
TRBJ2-4	TRBV5-1	CASSLGVTTGGARNIQYF
TRBJ2-3	TRBV11-3	CASSLGGQGVTDTQYF
TRBJ2-2	TRBV20-1	CSARSGTRSNTGELFF
TRBJ2-5	TRBV24-1	CATPRETQYF
TRBJ1-2	TRBV10-3	CAISEQERGYTF
TRBJ1-5	TRBV12-3/TRBV12-4	CASRTQGAQPQHF
TRBJ2-7	TRBV20-1	CSARLAEPYEQYF
TRBJ2-7	TRBV7-2	CASSFVSGRAQSYEQYF
TRBJ2-7	TRBV5-4	CASSRTGAYEQYF
TRBJ2-7	TRBV5-1	CASRIRDSSWDEQYF
TRBJ2-2	TRBV25-1	CASSGGTGGRVGELFF
TRBJ1-6	TRBV4-1	CASSQPGTRDRSLHF
TRBJ2-3	TRBV18	CASSPLRLAYTDTQYF
TRBJ2-5	TRBV27	CASSAVYIADETQYF
TRBJ2-1	TRBV7-3	CASSPRSSGGYNEQFF
TRBJ2-6	TRBV5-1	CASSWNRDGLLSGANVLTF
TRBJ1-6	TRBV14	CASSQDEGISLHF
TRBJ2-1	TRBV20-1	CSARDWEGQFF
TRBJ2-7	TRBV2	CASSEALLDEQYF
TRBJ2-5	TRBV5-6	CASSLDKSETQYF
TRBJ2-3	TRBV5-6	CASSFLDTQYF
TRBJ2-5	TRBV20-1	CSASRQEYQETQYF
TRBJ2-2	TRBV12-3/TRBV12-4	CASSLTGAFGELFF
TRBJ2-5	TRBV5-1	CASSLDGTSSETQYF
TRBJ2-7	TRBV7-9	CASSLSGTTSYEQYF
TRBJ2-1	TRBV5-1	CASSLGAFRFSYNEQFF
TRBJ2-7	TRBV12-3/TRBV12-4	CASSSGLTSYEQYF
TRBJ1-3	TRBV5-1	CASKATGDSGNTIYF
TRBJ1-6	TRBV2	CASSPETVYNSPLHF
TRBJ2-3	TRBV4-3	CASSLEVGTDTQYF
TRBJ1-1	TRBV24-1	CTTRPLRETNTEAFF